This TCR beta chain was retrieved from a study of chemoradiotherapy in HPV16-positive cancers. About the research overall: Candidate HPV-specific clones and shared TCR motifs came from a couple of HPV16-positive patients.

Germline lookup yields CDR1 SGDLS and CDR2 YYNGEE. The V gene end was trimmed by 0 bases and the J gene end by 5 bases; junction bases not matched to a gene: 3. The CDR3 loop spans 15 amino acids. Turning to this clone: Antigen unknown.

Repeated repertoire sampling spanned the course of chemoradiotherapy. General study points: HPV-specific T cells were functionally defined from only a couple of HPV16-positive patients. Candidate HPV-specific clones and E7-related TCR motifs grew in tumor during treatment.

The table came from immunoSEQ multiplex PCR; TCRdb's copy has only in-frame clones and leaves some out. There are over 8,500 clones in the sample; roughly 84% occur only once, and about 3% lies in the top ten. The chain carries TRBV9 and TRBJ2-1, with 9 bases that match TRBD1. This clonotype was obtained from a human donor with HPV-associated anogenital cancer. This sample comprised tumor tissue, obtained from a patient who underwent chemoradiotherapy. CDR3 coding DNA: TGTGCCAGCAGCGTAGTGGGACAGGGTCACAATGAGCAGTTCTTC. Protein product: CASSVVGQGHNEQFF.